These T cell receptor beta chains were read from a single sample in a study of T cell repertoires in cytomegalovirus infection. Each CDR3 protein gets one entry after TCRdb re-called the reads with MiXCR. The profile shows about 310,000 distinct CDR3 sequences, around 25% of them singletons. Which antigens these TCRs recognize remains unknown. Sequenced here: cultured PBMCs, sampled from culture after CMV antigen stimulation. Receptors were obtained from a human donor in good health (CMV status not recorded). Some clones in this sample may be carry-over from other donors' samples. Each CDR3 is given with its conserved first and last residue. The order of the fields is D gene, V gene, J gene, clone size, CDR3 protein, CDR3 DNA. A D gene is named only where the DNA matches it firmly. The listing skips clone size in some rows; elsewhere it reads once, few, many or a size class.

NA	TRBV28	TRBJ1-5	many	CASSGGGQYNQPQHF	TGTGCCAGCAGTGGTGGAGGACAGTACAATCAGCCCCAGCATTTT
TRBD2	TRBV27	TRBJ2-1	few	CASSFRGTSGMPYNEQFF	TGTGCCAGCAGTTTTCGAGGGACTAGCGGGATGCCCTACAATGAGCAGTTCTTC
TRBD2	TRBV7-9	TRBJ2-1	few	CASSFDYGLAGGVGYNEQFF	TGTGCCAGCAGCTTTGACTACGGGCTAGCGGGAGGGGTTGGCTACAATGAGCAGTTCTTC
NA	TRBV9	TRBJ1-5	few	CASSVESSNQPQHF	TGTGCCAGCAGCGTCGAGAGTAGCAATCAGCCCCAGCATTTT
NA	TRBV6-2/TRBV6-3	TRBJ2-3	NA	CASSSASPQGTQYF	TGTGCCAGCAGTTCTGCGTCCCCGCAGGGGACGCAGTATTTT
TRBD1	TRBV20-1	TRBJ2-7	few	CSALGQGAYEQYF	TGCAGTGCTTTGGGACAGGGGGCCTACGAGCAGTACTTC
NA	TRBV6-2/TRBV6-3	TRBJ2-1	NA	CASSYSTKRLHPGRNEQFF	TGTGCCAGCAGTTACTCAACGAAAAGGCTACACCCGGGGCGAAATGAGCAGTTCTTC
TRBD2	TRBV7-2	TRBJ2-3	many	CASSLWASGSKFDTQYF	TGTGCCAGCAGCTTATGGGCTAGCGGGAGTAAGTTCGATACGCAGTATTTT
NA	TRBV19	TRBJ2-2	few	CASSISIANTGELFF	TGTGCCAGTAGTATTTCTATCGCGAACACCGGGGAGCTGTTTTTT
NA	TRBV15	TRBJ2-1	few	CATSTPVSLGNEQFF	TGTGCCACCAGCACCCCGGTGTCCTTAGGGAATGAGCAGTTCTTC
NA	TRBV18	TRBJ1-4	NA	CASSPVRGSNEKLFF	TGTGCCAGCTCACCTGTCAGGGGATCTAATGAAAAACTGTTTTTT
TRBD2	TRBV4-1	TRBJ2-7	NA	CASSLEGLMTGGSYEQYF	TGCGCCAGCAGCCTAGAGGGATTAATGACGGGAGGTTCCTACGAGCAGTACTTC
NA	TRBV7-9	TRBJ1-1	many	CASSDDRIEAFF	TGTGCCAGCAGCGACGACAGGATTGAAGCTTTCTTT
NA	TRBV29-1	TRBJ2-5	NA	CSVVPGERQETQYF	TGCAGCGTTGTGCCGGGAGAGAGGCAAGAGACCCAGTACTTC
NA	TRBV6-2/TRBV6-3	TRBJ1-1	NA	CASQFRGAEAFF	TGTGCCAGCCAGTTCCGTGGAGCTGAAGCTTTCTTT
TRBD2	TRBV20-1	TRBJ2-7	NA	CSARDLQASGSASSYEQYF	TGCAGTGCTAGAGATCTACAGGCTAGCGGGAGTGCCAGCTCCTACGAGCAGTACTTC
NA	TRBV11-2	TRBJ2-7	NA	CASSLARGAAYEQYF	TGTGCCAGCAGCTTAGCCCGGGGGGCGGCCTACGAGCAGTACTTC
TRBD1	TRBV13	TRBJ2-1	NA	CASRTGSYNEQFF	TGTGCCAGCCGGACAGGCTCCTACAATGAGCAGTTCTTC
NA	TRBV20-1	TRBJ2-2	few	CSARATLSNTGELFF	TGCAGTGCTCGAGCGACTCTATCGAACACCGGGGAGCTGTTTTTT
TRBD2	TRBV29-1	TRBJ2-3	NA	CSVGRTSGTDTQYF	TGCAGCGTTGGTCGGACTAGCGGCACAGATACGCAGTATTTT
TRBD2	TRBV11-3	TRBJ2-2	few	CASSLILAGVTGELFF	TGTGCCAGCAGCTTAATCCTAGCGGGAGTCACCGGGGAGCTGTTTTTT
NA	TRBV6-5	TRBJ1-6	NA	CASSYEGFRTPLHF	TGTGCCAGCAGTTACGAGGGGTTCAGAACACCCCTCCACTTT
TRBD1	TRBV7-9	TRBJ1-1	NA	CASSKGQVGTEAFF	TGTGCCAGTAGTAAGGGACAGGTGGGCACTGAAGCTTTCTTT
TRBD2	TRBV7-9	TRBJ2-1	many	CASSLAGTSGSYNEQFF	TGTGCCAGCAGCTTGGCTGGGACTAGCGGGAGCTACAATGAGCAGTTCTTC
NA	TRBV6-5	TRBJ1-5	NA	CASRQRRGDQPQHF	TGTGCCAGCAGACAAAGACGGGGAGATCAGCCCCAGCATTTT
NA	TRBV4-1	TRBJ1-5	few	CASSQVYTTDGNQPQHF	TGCGCCAGCAGCCAAGTTTATACGACAGACGGCAATCAGCCCCAGCATTTT
TRBD1	TRBV19	TRBJ2-6	few	CASRDRAAGANVLTF	TGTGCTTCCCGGGACAGGGCCGCTGGGGCCAACGTCCTGACTTTC
TRBD2	TRBV7-9	TRBJ2-4	few	CASSPAGLAGRRAKNIQYF	TGTGCCAGCAGCCCCGCCGGACTAGCGGGAAGAAGAGCCAAAAACATTCAGTACTTC
NA	TRBV19	TRBJ2-1	few	CASREQGLGAEQFF	TGTGCCAGTAGGGAACAGGGTTTGGGTGCTGAGCAGTTCTTC
TRBD2	TRBV7-3	TRBJ2-1	NA	CASSSTPGLAGGSLNEQFF	TGTGCCAGCAGCTCGACACCGGGACTAGCGGGAGGGAGTTTGAATGAGCAGTTCTTC
NA	TRBV15	TRBJ2-7	NA	CATSRDRGPYEQYF	TGTGCCACCAGCAGAGACAGGGGCCCCTACGAGCAGTACTTC
NA	TRBV5-1	TRBJ2-6	NA	CASSLFQDTSGANVLTF	TGCGCCAGCAGCTTGTTCCAGGACACCTCTGGGGCCAACGTCCTGACTTTC
TRBD2	TRBV5-4	TRBJ2-1	few	CASSLTSGISYNEQFF	TGTGCCAGCAGCTTGACTAGCGGGATTTCCTACAATGAGCAGTTCTTC
NA	TRBV18	TRBJ2-5	NA	CASSPPPEQGRETQYF	TGTGCCAGCTCACCACCCCCCGAGCAGGGGAGAGAGACCCAGTACTTC
NA	TRBV12-3/TRBV12-4	TRBJ2-1	NA	CASSPPGPPRYNEQFF	TGTGCCAGCAGTCCCCCAGGGCCCCCCCGCTACAATGAGCAGTTCTTC
NA	TRBV20-1	TRBJ2-3	NA	CSARGFARDFGTDTQYF	TGCAGTGCTAGAGGCTTTGCACGGGACTTTGGCACAGATACGCAGTATTTT
NA	TRBV3-1	TRBJ2-1	many	CASSPTKRSSNEQFF	TGTGCCAGCAGCCCGACGAAGCGGTCCTCCAATGAGCAGTTCTTC
NA	TRBV7-2	TRBJ1-5	NA	CASSPRLDQPQHF	TGTGCCAGCAGCCCACGACTCGATCAGCCCCAGCATTTT
NA	TRBV5-4	TRBJ2-2	NA	CASSPPGGSNTGELFF	TGTGCCAGCAGCCCGCCCGGGGGATCGAACACCGGGGAGCTGTTTTTT
TRBD1	TRBV6-5	TRBJ1-2	many	CASSYSLGTVTLYGYTF	TGTGCCAGCAGTTACTCTTTAGGGACAGTGACCCTCTATGGCTACACCTTC
NA	TRBV2	TRBJ1-4	few	CASVGGKEKLFF	TGTGCCAGCGTGGGGGGGAAAGAAAAACTGTTTTTT
TRBD1	TRBV25-1	TRBJ1-1	few	CASSLNSDRGTEAFF	TGTGCCAGCAGTCTGAACTCCGACAGGGGCACTGAAGCTTTCTTT
NA	TRBV20-1	TRBJ2-7	few	CSAVREMDYEQYF	TGCAGTGCCGTCCGAGAGATGGACTACGAGCAGTACTTC
NA	TRBV7-6	TRBJ1-3	NA	CASSLRTGSGNTIYF	TGTGCCAGCAGCCTTAGAACGGGATCTGGAAACACCATATATTTT
NA	TRBV7-8	TRBJ2-7	many	CASSQTRVPRSYEQYF	TGTGCCAGCAGCCAAACTCGGGTCCCTCGCTCCTACGAGCAGTACTTC
NA	TRBV6-6	TRBJ2-4	NA	CASSRDSQDIQYF	TGTGCCAGCAGTCGGGACTCCCAGGACATTCAGTACTTC
TRBD1	TRBV7-2	TRBJ1-4	many	CASSLLPQGADGREKLFF	TGTGCCAGCAGCTTACTGCCCCAGGGGGCAGACGGGAGAGAAAAACTGTTTTTT
TRBD2	TRBV10-3	TRBJ2-1	NA	CAITGTSTYNEQFF	TGTGCCATCACCGGGACTAGCACCTACAATGAGCAGTTCTTC
TRBD2	TRBV6-1	TRBJ2-3	NA	CASSETVLAGATDTQYF	TGTGCCAGCAGTGAGACAGTACTAGCGGGAGCTACAGATACGCAGTATTTT
TRBD1	TRBV27	TRBJ1-1	NA	CASNLRRTGRNTEAFF	TGTGCCAGCAACTTAAGGAGGACAGGTAGGAACACTGAAGCTTTCTTT
NA	TRBV6-5	TRBJ1-1	NA	CASSYLRDLEAFF	TGTGCCAGCAGTTACCTCCGGGACCTTGAAGCTTTCTTT
NA	TRBV3-1	TRBJ2-2	NA	CATRDSVALRVTTGELFF	TGTGCCACTAGGGACTCTGTGGCTCTGCGAGTGACCACCGGGGAGCTGTTTTTT
TRBD1	TRBV15	TRBJ2-2	once	CATSRSQGAAGELFF	TGTGCCACCAGCAGATCCCAGGGGGCGGCCGGGGAGCTGTTTTTT
NA	TRBV6-2/TRBV6-3	TRBJ1-2	NA	CASSNRVLEIPDTF	TGTGCCAGCAGTAACAGGGTACTCGAGATTCCGGACACCTTC
NA	TRBV7-2	TRBJ2-2	NA	CASSLALGELFF	TGTGCCAGCAGCTTAGCGCTTGGGGAGCTGTTTTTT
NA	TRBV6-5	TRBJ1-4	few	CASSYSYGGSGEKLFF	TGTGCCAGCAGTTACTCGTATGGGGGCTCTGGTGAAAAACTGTTTTTT